A single sample gave rise to the 3 T cell receptor beta chains below, sequenced in a study of CD8+CD57+ T cells in acquired aplastic anemia. The template for TCR beta VDJ and CDR3 sequence profiling was genomic DNA. TCRdb used MiXCR to reprocess the reads, holding one entry per CDR3 protein. The sample lists roughly 300,000 distinct CDR3 sequences, approximately 56% seen once, with roughly 8% in the top ten. Sequencing was carried out using sorted CD4+, CD8+, or CD8+CD57+ T cells (not recorded which) from PBMCs. The source of these receptors is a human donor with severe aplastic anemia or a healthy control (not recorded which).

This clonotype was seen at least ten times. This sequence joins TRBV7-9 and TRBJ1-1, with D possibly matching TRBD1 (5 bases). CDR1 and CDR2 (germline): SEHNR, FQNEAQ (reference sequence). Deletions cut 5 bases from V and 4 bases from J, with 11 bases between. The CDR3 has 13 residues. The CDR3 DNA reads as TGTGCCAGCAGCGTGACACAGGCCACTGAAGCTTTCTTT. It is translated as CASSVTQATEAFF.

This clonotype was seen many times. This chain joins TRBV6-6 and TRBJ2-7, with 8 positions matching TRBD1. V lost 4 bases, J lost 2 bases, and 7 bases stayed unmatched. Germline values: CDR1 MNHNY, CDR2 SVGAGI (reference sequence). The CDR3 contains 15 residues. The CDR3 DNA is TGTGCCAGCAGTTTCCAGACAGGGGCCCCCTACGAGCAGTACTTC. Amino acid sequence: CASSFQTGAPYEQYF.

This chain links TRBV10-2 with TRBJ2-3, with D maybe TRBD2 (5 bases). From germline, CDR1 is WSHSY and CDR2 SAAADI. Trimming took off 7 bases at V and 0 bases at J, with 8 bases between the two ends. CDR3 length equals 13 residues. This CDR3 reads CASIRGSTDTQYF. DNA of the CDR3: TGCGCCAGCATCCGCGGGAGCACAGATACGCAGTATTTT.